A single sample gave rise to the 10 T cell receptor beta chains below, sequenced in a study of cytomegalovirus exposure and HLA in healthy donors. Vbeta (60) and Jbeta (13) primers were used in the PCR. Assay: immunoSEQ multiplex PCR; the TCRdb copy retains only in-frame clones and omits some. The sample shows 150,000 to 200,000 clones, about 81% of them seen only once. Material for sequencing was PBMCs. The receptors come from a young woman in good health and CMV-seropositive.

The CDR3 sequence: CASSYGGSSYNEQFF. The CDR3 nucleotides read TGTGCCAGCAGCTACGGGGGGTCCTCCTACAATGAGCAGTTCTTC. This sequence joins TRBV7-2 and TRBJ2-1; 7 bases line up with TRBD2. Germline lookup yields CDR1 SGHTA and CDR2 FQGNSA. After removal of 4 bases from V and 0 bases from J, the junction contained 3 bases not matched to a gene. The CDR3 extends over 15 amino acids. The full variable domain, its missing parts supplied by reference TRBV7-2 and TRBJ2-1, is GAGVSQSPSNKVTEKGKDVELRCDPISGHTALYWYRQSLGQGLEFLIYFQGNSAPDKSGLPSDRFSAERTGGSVSTLTIQRTQQEDSAVYLCASSYGGSSYNEQFFGPGTRLTVL.

This clone showed up just once. CDR3 coding DNA: TGCGCCAGCAGCCACTTGGGGGCCGGGACAGGGGACTACGAGCAGTACTTC. The encoded protein is CASSHLGAGTGDYEQYF. The chain joins TRBV4-1 to TRBJ2-7; 10 nucleotides align to TRBD1. The germline V gene has CDR1 MGHRA and CDR2 YSYEKL. The CDR3 is 17 amino acids. Losses at the gene ends were 3 bases for V and 3 bases for J; bases not matched to a gene: 11.

The chain has TRBV25-1 and TRBJ2-5; D is perhaps TRBD2 (7 bases). CDR1 MGHDK and CDR2 SYGVNS come from the germline V gene. This CDR3 is 17 amino acids long. Trimming stripped 6 bases from V and 1 base from J, with 21 bases between. The CDR3 region is CASSPSGPGGLQETQYF. In DNA, the CDR3 is TGTGCCAGCAGCCCCTCGGGCCCCGGGGGGCTCCAAGAGACCCAGTACTTC.

This clone was observed a handful of times. This chain joins TRBV7-3 and TRBJ2-7; D perhaps matches TRBD1 (5 bases). CDR3 size: 14 residues. Germline lookup yields CDR1 SGHTA and CDR2 FQGTGA. The ends were cut back, 5 bases at V and 4 bases at J, with 15 bases in the middle. The CDR3 nucleotides are TGTGCCAGCAGCCAAGGGATGGGGCAGTACGAGCAGTACTTC. It encodes CASSQGMGQYEQYF. Variable domain in full (rest from reference TRBV7-3 and TRBJ2-7): GAGVSQTPSNKVTEKGKYVELRCDPISGHTALYWYRQSLGQGPEFLIYFQGTGAADDSGLPNDRFFAVRPEGSVSTLKIQRTERGDSAVYLCASSQGMGQYEQYFGPGTRLTVT.

The CDR3 is CASSWQMNTEAFF. Here the CDR3 DNA reads TGTGCCAGCAGTTGGCAGATGAACACTGAAGCTTTCTTT. V and J are TRBV14 and TRBJ1-1; D uncertain. This CDR3 is built from 13 residues. CDR1 is SGHDN, CDR2 FVKESK, per germline. V was cut by 6 bases and J by 0 bases, with 8 bases left in between.

The rearrangement links TRBV14 to TRBJ1-2; no clear D gene. This CDR3 contains 13 residues. Per germline, CDR1 SGHDN and CDR2 FVKESK. The ends were cut back, 3 bases at V and 2 bases at J, with 7 bases in the middle. The CDR3 DNA reads as TGTGCCAGCAGCCAGTCCAGGAACTATGGCTACACCTTC. Translation gives CASSQSRNYGYTF.

The CDR3 DNA reads TGTGCCAGCAGCCGAGGTCCGGTTGACACCTTC. Translating gives CASSRGPVDTF. The gene calls are TRBV7-2 and TRBJ1-2; D not resolved. Germline V gene data show CDR1 as SGHTA and CDR2 as FQGNSA. Trimming left V 5 bases short and J 12 bases short, with 13 bases between. The CDR3 consists of 11 residues. Full variable domain (remainder filled in from reference TRBV7-2 and TRBJ1-2): GAGVSQSPSNKVTEKGKDVELRCDPISGHTALYWYRQSLGQGLEFLIYFQGNSAPDKSGLPSDRFSAERTGGSVSTLTIQRTQQEDSAVYLCASSRGPVDTFGSGTRLTVV.

The chain is built from TRBV29-1 and TRBJ2-5; weak D call: TRBD2 (6 bases). The CDR3 sequence is 12 residues long. Germline V lookup: CDR1 SQVTM, CDR2 ANQGSEA. V was shortened by 7 bases and J by 5 bases, with 14 bases between the two germline ends. The CDR3 nucleotides read TGCAGCGACCTCCTTGGGGGGGAGACCCAGTACTTC. Protein sequence: CSDLLGGETQYF.

The V gene is TRBV5-4, the J gene TRBJ1-6; D not certain. There are 12 residues in the CDR3. Trimming removed 1 base from V and 14 bases from J, with 10 bases in between. The germline gives CDR1 SGHNT, CDR2 YYREEE (reference sequence). CDR3 amino acids: CASSLPGSALHF. The DNA of the CDR3 is TGTGCCAGCAGCTTGCCCGGGTCGGCCCTCCACTTT. Variable domain in full (rest from reference TRBV5-4 and TRBJ1-6): ETGVTQSPTHLIKTRGQQVTLRCSSQSGHNTVSWYQQALGQGPQFIFQYYREEENGRGNFPPRFSGLQFPNYSSELNVNALELDDSALYLCASSLPGSALHFGNGTRLTVT.

This clone appeared a few times. The gene calls are TRBV5-8 and TRBJ1-4, with a possible D match to TRBD1 (6 bases). The CDR3 runs 16 residues. Germline V gene lookup returns CDR1 SGHTS and CDR2 YDEGEE. V was cut by 0 bases and J by 5 bases, with 14 bases left in between. The CDR3 nucleotides are TGTGCCAGCAGCTTGGCGTATTCAGGGGAGAATGAAAAACTGTTTTTT. Translating it yields CASSLAYSGENEKLFF.